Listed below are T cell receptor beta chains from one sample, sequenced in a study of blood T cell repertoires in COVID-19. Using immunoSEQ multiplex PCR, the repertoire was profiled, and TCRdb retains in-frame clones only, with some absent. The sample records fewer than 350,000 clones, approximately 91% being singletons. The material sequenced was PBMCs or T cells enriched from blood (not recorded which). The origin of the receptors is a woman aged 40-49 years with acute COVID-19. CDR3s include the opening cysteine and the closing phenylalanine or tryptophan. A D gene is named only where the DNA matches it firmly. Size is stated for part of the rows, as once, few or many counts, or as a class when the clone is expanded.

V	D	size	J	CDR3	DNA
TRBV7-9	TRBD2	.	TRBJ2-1	CASSVRETSGRSEQFF	TGTGCCAGCAGCGTACGTGAGACTAGCGGGAGGAGTGAGCAGTTCTTC
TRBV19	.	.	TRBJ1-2	CASTSPIRGTGYGYTF	TGTGCCAGTACCTCACCAATCAGGGGAACGGGCTATGGCTACACCTTC
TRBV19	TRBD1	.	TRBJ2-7	CASSSSGTGGIEQYF	TGTGCCAGTAGCTCTTCCGGGACAGGGGGCATCGAGCAGTACTTC
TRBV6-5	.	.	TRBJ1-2	CASSLQGFNGYTF	TGTGCCAGCAGTTTGCAGGGTTTCAACGGCTACACCTTC
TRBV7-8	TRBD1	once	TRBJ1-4	CASSSHRQGIPNEKLFF	TGTGCCAGCAGCTCCCACCGACAGGGTATCCCTAATGAAAAACTGTTTTTT
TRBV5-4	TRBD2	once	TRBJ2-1	CASTWDSGGSYNEQFF	TGTGCCAGCACCTGGGATAGCGGGGGCTCCTACAATGAGCAGTTCTTC
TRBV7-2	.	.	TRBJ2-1	CASSLGRGSYNEQFF	TGTGCCAGCAGCTTAGGACGGGGTTCCTACAATGAGCAGTTCTTC
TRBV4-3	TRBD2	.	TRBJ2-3	CASSQDPAGADTQYF	TGCGCCAGCAGCCAAGATCCAGCGGGAGCAGATACGCAGTATTTT
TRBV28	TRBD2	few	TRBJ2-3	CASSLEPGTSGGAADTQYF	TGTGCCAGCAGCTTAGAACCCGGGACTAGCGGGGGGGCCGCCGATACGCAGTATTTT
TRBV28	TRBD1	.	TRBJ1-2	CASGHRGRGGYTF	TGTGCCAGCGGACACAGGGGGCGCGGTGGCTACACCTTC
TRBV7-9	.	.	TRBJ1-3	CASSSIDNGFGNTIYF	TGTGCCAGCAGCTCCATCGACAACGGCTTTGGAAACACCATATATTTT
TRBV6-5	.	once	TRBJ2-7	CASSYSRGTAYYEQYF	TGTGCCAGCAGTTACTCTCGGGGGACAGCCTACTACGAGCAGTACTTC
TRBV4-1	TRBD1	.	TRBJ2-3	CASSQDRGFNTQYF	TGCGCCAGCAGCCAGGACAGGGGGTTTAATACGCAGTATTTT